This T cell receptor (beta chain) comes out of a study of blood T cell repertoires in COVID-19. The wider study: Material from acute and convalescent COVID-19 was sourced from the United States, Italy and Spain.

Trimming cost V 3 bases and J 2 bases; bases outside gene matches: 2. The length of the CDR3 is 13 residues. Germline assignment: CDR1 SQVTM and CDR2 ANQGSEA. Only in-frame clones appear in the TCRdb table, and some are missing; sequencing was by immunoSEQ multiplex PCR. The table lists 70,000 to 80,000 clones, over 75% of them singletons. This clone was counted once. The receptor comes from a man aged 45-65 years with acute or convalescent COVID-19. The chain couples TRBV29-1 to TRBJ2-7; TRBD1 matches at 9 bases. The sequenced sample was peripheral blood. CDR3: CSVETGGTYEQYF. CDR3 nucleotides: TGCAGCGTTGAGACAGGGGGGACCTACGAGCAGTACTTC.